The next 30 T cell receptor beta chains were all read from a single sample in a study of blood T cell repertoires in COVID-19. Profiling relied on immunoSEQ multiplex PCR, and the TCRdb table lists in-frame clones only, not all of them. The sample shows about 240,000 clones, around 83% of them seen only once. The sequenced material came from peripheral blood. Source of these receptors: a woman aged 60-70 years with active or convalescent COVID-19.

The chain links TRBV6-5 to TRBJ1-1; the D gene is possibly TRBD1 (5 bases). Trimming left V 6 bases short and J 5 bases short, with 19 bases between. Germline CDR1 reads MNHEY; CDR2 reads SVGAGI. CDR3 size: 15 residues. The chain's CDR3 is CASSLQWGGGTEAFF. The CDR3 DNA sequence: TGTGCCAGCAGCCTCCAATGGGGGGGAGGTACTGAAGCTTTCTTT.

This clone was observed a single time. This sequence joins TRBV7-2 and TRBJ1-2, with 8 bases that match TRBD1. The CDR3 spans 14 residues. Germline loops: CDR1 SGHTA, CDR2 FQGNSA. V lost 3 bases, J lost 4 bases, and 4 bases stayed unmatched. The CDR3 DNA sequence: TGTGCCAGCAGCTTGATGACAGGGGCCTATGGCTACACCTTC. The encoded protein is CASSLMTGAYGYTF.

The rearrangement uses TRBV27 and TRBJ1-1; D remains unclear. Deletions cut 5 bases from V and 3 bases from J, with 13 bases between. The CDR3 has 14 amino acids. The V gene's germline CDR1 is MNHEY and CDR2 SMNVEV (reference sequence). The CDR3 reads CASSPRRDDTEAFF. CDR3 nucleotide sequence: TGTGCCAGCAGTCCCCGGCGGGATGACACTGAAGCTTTCTTT.

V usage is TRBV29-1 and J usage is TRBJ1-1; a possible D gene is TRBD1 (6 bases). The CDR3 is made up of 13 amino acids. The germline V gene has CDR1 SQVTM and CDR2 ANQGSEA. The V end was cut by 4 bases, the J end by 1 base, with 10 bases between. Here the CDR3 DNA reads TGCAGCGTTGGGGAGGGGGGGAACACTGAAGCTTTCTTT. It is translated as CSVGEGGNTEAFF.

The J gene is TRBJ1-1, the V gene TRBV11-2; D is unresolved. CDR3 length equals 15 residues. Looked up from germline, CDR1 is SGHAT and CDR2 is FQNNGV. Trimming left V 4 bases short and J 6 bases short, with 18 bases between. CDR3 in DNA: TGTGCCAGCAGCTCCCGGAGGGTCCTCATTTCTGAAGCTTTCTTT. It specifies CASSSRRVLISEAFF.

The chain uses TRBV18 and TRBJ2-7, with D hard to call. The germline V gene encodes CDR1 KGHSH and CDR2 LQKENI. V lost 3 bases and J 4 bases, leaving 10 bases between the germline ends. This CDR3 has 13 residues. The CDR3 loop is CASSPSQEYEQYF. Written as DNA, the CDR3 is TGTGCCAGCTCACCCTCGCAAGAGTACGAGCAGTACTTC.

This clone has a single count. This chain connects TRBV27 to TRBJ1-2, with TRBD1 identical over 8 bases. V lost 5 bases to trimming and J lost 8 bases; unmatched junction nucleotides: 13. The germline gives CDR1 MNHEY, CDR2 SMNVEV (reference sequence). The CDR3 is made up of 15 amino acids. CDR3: CASSLDRVHLGGYTF. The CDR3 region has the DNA TGTGCCAGCAGTCTGGACAGGGTTCATTTGGGAGGCTACACCTTC.

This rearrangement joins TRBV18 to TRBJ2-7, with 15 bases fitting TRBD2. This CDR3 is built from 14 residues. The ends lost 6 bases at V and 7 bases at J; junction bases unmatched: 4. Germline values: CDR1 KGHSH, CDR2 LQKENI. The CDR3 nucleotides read TGTGCCAGCTCGCTCGGGACTAGCGGGGGGGAGCAGTACTTC. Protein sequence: CASSLGTSGGEQYF.

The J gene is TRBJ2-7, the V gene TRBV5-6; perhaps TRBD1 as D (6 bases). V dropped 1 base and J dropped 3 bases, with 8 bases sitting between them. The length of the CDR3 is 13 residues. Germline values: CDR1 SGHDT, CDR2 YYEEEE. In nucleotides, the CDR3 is TGTGCCAGCAGCTTGTTGGACAGCTACGAGCAGTACTTC. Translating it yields CASSLLDSYEQYF.

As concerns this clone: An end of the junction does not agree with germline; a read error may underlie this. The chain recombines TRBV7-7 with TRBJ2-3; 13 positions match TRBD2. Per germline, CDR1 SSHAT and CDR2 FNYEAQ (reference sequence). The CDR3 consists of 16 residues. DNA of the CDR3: TGTGCTAGCAGCCTAGGGACTAGCGGGGCGGCCGATACGCAGTATTTT. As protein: CASSLGTSGAADTQYF.

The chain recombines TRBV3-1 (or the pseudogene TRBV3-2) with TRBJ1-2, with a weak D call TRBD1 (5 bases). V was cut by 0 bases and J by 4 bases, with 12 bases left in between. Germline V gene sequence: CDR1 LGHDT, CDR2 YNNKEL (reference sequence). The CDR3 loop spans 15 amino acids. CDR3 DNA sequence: TGTGCCAGCAGCCAAGATTCTACAGGCAGCTATGGCTACACCTTC. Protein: CASSQDSTGSYGYTF.

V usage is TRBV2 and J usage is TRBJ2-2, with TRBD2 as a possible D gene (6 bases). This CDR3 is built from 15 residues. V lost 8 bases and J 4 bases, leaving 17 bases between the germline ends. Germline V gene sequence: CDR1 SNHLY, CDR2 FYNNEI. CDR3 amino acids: CASYGYGGGTGELFF. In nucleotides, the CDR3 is TGTGCCAGCTATGGGTACGGGGGAGGCACCGGGGAGCTGTTTTTT.

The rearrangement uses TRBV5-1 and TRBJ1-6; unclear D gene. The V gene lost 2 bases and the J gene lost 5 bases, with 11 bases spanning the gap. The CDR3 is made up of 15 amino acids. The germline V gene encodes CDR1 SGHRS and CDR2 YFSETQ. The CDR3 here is CASSFWQSHNSPLHF. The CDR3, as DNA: TGCGCCAGCAGCTTCTGGCAGTCCCATAATTCACCCCTCCACTTT. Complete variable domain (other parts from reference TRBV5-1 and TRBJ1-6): KAGVTQTPRYLIKTRGQQVTLSCSPISGHRSVSWYQQTPGQGLQFLFEYFSETQRNKGNFPGRFSGRQFSNSRSEMNVSTLELGDSALYLCASSFWQSHNSPLHFGNGTRLTVT.

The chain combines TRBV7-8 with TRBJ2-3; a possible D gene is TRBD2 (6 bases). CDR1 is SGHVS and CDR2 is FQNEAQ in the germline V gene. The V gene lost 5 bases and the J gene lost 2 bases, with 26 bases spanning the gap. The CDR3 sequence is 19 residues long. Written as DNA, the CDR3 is TGTGCCAGCAGCAATTCTCGCGGGGAGGCCCTTTTAAACACAGATACGCAGTATTTT. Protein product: CASSNSRGEALLNTDTQYF.

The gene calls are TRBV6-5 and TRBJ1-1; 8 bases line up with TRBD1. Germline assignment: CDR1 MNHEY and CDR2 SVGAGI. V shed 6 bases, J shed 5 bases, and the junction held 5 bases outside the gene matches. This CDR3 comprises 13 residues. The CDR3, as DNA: TGTGCCAGCAGCAGGGGGCGGGATACTGAAGCTTTCTTT. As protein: CASSRGRDTEAFF.

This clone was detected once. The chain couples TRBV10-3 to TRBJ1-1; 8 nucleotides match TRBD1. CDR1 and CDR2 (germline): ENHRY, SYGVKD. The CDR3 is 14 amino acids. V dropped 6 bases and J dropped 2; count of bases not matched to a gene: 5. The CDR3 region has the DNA TGTGCCATCAGACCGACAGGGGACAACACTGAAGCTTTCTTT. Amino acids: CAIRPTGDNTEAFF.

The CDR3 DNA is TGCGCCAGCAGCCCACAGGGGATGAACACTGAAGCTTTCTTT. Its translation: CASSPQGMNTEAFF. This rearrangement joins TRBV5-1 to TRBJ1-1; 7 nucleotides match TRBD1. This CDR3 spans 14 amino acids. Germline CDR1 is SGHRS and CDR2 is YFSETQ. The V segment lost 4 bases and the J segment 0 bases; nucleotides outside the gene matches: 3.

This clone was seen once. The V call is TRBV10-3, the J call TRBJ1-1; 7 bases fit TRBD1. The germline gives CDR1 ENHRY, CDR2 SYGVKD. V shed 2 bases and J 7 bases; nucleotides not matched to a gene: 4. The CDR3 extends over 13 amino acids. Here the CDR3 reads CAISEDRVIEAFF. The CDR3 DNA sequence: TGTGCCATCAGTGAGGACAGGGTCATTGAAGCTTTCTTT.

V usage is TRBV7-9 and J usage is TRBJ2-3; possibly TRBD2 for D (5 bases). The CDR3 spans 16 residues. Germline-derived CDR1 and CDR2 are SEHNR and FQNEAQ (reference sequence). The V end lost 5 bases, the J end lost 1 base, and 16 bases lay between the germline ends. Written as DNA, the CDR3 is TGTGCCAGCAGCGGACGACCGGGGATAGGCACAGATACGCAGTATTTT. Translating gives CASSGRPGIGTDTQYF.

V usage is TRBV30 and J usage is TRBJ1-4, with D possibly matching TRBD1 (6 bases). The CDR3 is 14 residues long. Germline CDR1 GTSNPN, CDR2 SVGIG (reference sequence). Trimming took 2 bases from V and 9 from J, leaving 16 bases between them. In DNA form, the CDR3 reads TGTGCCTGGAGTAGTACGGACAGAACTCAAAAACTGTTTTTT. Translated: CAWSSTDRTQKLFF.

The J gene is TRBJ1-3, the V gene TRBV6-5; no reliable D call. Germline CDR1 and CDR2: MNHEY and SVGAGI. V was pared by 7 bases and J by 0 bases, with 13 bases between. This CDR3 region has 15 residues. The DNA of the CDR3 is TGTGCCAGCACCCGGGGATGGTCCTCTGGAAACACCATATATTTT. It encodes CASTRGWSSGNTIYF.

CDR3 sequence (DNA): TGTGCCAGCAGCCAGACAGGGCTGTCTAACGAGCAGTACTTC. Translating gives CASSQTGLSNEQYF. This sequence joins TRBV7-9 and TRBJ2-7; 7 nucleotides line up with TRBD1. The CDR3 runs 14 residues. Germline V gene sequence: CDR1 SEHNR, CDR2 FQNEAQ (reference sequence). V lost 5 bases, J lost 5 bases, and 9 bases stayed unmatched. Using reference TRBV7-9 and TRBJ2-7 for the parts outside the CDR3, the full variable domain is DTGVSQNPRHKITKRGQNVTFRCDPISEHNRLYWYRQTLGQGPEFLTYFQNEAQLEKSRLLSDRFSAERPKGSFSTLEIQRTEQGDSAMYLCASSQTGLSNEQYFGPGTRLTVT.

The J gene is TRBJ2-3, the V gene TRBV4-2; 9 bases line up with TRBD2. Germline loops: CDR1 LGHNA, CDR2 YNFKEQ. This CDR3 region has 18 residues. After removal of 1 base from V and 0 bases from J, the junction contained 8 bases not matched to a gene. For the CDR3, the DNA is TGTGCCAGCAGCCAAGCACGGCGCGGGGGGGCTAGCACAGATACGCAGTATTTT. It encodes CASSQARRGGASTDTQYF.

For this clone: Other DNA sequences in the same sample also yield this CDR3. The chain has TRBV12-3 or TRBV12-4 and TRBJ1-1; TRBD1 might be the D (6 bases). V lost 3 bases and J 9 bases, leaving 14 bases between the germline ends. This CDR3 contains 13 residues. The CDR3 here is CASSFSGVVKAFF. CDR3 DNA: TGTGCCAGCAGTTTCTCAGGGGTTGTGAAAGCTTTCTTT.

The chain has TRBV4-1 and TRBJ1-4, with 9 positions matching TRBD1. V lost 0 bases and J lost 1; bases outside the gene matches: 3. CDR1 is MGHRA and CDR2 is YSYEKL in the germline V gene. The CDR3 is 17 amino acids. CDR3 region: CASSQDKDRGTNEKLFF. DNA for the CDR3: TGCGCCAGCAGCCAAGATAAGGACAGGGGAACTAATGAAAAACTGTTTTTT.

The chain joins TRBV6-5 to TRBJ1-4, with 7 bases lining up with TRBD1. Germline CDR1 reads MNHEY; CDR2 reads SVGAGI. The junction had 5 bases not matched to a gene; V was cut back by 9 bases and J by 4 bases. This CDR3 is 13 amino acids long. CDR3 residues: CARETGINEKLFF. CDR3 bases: TGTGCCAGGGAGACAGGGATTAATGAAAAACTGTTTTTT.

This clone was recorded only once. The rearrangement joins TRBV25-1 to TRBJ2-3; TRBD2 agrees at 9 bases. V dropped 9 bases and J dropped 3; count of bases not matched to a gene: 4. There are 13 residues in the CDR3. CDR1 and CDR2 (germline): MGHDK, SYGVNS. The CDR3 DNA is TGTGCCAGTTTAGCGGGGGTGACAGATACGCAGTATTTT. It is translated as CASLAGVTDTQYF.

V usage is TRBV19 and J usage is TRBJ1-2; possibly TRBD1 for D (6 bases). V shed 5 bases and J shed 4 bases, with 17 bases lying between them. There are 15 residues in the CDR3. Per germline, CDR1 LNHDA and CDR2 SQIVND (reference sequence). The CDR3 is CASSPPGHFVYGYTF. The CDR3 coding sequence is TGTGCCAGTAGTCCACCGGGACACTTCGTCTATGGCTACACCTTC.

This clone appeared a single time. CDR3 loop: CASSSKDRGLIQPQHF. The CDR3 DNA is TGTGCCAGCAGCTCGAAGGACAGGGGTTTAATCCAGCCCCAGCATTTT. The V call is TRBV5-6, the J call TRBJ1-5; 9 bases map to TRBD1. CDR3 length: 16 amino acids. J lost 7 bases, V lost 3 bases, and 11 bases had no gene match. CDR1 is SGHDT and CDR2 is YYEEEE in the germline V gene.

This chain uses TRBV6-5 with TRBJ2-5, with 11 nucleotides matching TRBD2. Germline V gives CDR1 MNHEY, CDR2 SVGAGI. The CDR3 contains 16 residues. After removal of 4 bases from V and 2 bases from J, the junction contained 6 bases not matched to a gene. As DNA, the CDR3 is TGTGCCAGCAGTTCTCGGTCTAGCGGGGGGCAAGAGACCCAGTACTTC. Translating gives CASSSRSSGGQETQYF.